Below, 13 T cell receptor beta chains from the same sample are listed, as sequenced in a study of beta chain features in type 1 diabetes. As every portion of the isolated RNA was reverse transcribed, the sequencing read expressed TCRB transcripts. The protocol was immunoSEQ multiplex PCR, while the TCRdb copy is restricted to in-frame clones and leaves out a portion. The sample consists of 350,000 or so clones, around 19% of them appearing once. Input material: naive CD4+ T cells from blood. The origin of the receptors is a woman under 30 in good health.

This clone was counted a few times. The rearrangement joins TRBV7-9 to TRBJ2-3; 8 nucleotides line up with TRBD2. CDR1 SEHNR and CDR2 FQNEAQ come from the germline V gene (reference sequence). This CDR3 has 15 amino acids. V lost 4 bases and J lost 2; bases outside the gene matches: 5. CDR3 DNA: TGTGCCAGCAGCTCCGGACTAGCCCTCACAGATACGCAGTATTTT. This gives the protein CASSSGLALTDTQYF.

This clone was detected only a few times. The chain couples TRBV11-2 to TRBJ2-7, with 10 bases lining up with TRBD2. The germline CDR1 and CDR2 sequences are SGHAT and FQNNGV. V was pared by 5 bases and J by 3 bases, with 7 bases of the junction left unmatched. The CDR3 is 15 amino acids. Written as DNA, the CDR3 is TGTGCCAGCAGCCTCTGGACTAGCGGAGACTACGAGCAGTACTTC. This codes for CASSLWTSGDYEQYF.

This rearrangement joins TRBV7-9 to TRBJ2-5, with a tentative D call TRBD2 (5 bases). Germline V gene sequence: CDR1 SEHNR, CDR2 FQNEAQ (reference sequence). The CDR3 sequence is 15 residues long. V lost 1 base and J 9 bases, leaving 18 bases between the germline ends. CDR3 nucleotides: TGTGCCAGCAGCTTAGTCCCCAACCCCGCCGGGGCCCAGTACTTC. It codes for CASSLVPNPAGAQYF.

This clone has a handful of counts. J is TRBJ1-5 and V is TRBV30; 9 bases map to TRBD1. The CDR3 runs 19 residues. V lost 2 bases to trimming and J lost 2 bases; unmatched junction nucleotides: 16. Germline V gene data show CDR1 as GTSNPN and CDR2 as SVGIG (reference sequence). CDR3 sequence reads: CAWSYGTGSLPLGNQPQHF. Here the CDR3 DNA reads TGTGCCTGGAGTTATGGGACAGGGTCCCTCCCGCTCGGCAATCAGCCCCAGCATTTT.

This chain links TRBV30 with TRBJ2-6; D is possibly TRBD1 (6 bases). The CDR3 has 14 residues. CDR1 is GTSNPN, CDR2 SVGIG, per germline (reference sequence). The V gene lost 5 bases and the J gene lost 4 bases, with 12 bases spanning the gap. The CDR3 region is CAWGTGWGANVLTF. The CDR3 coding sequence is TGTGCCTGGGGAACAGGGTGGGGGGCCAACGTCCTGACTTTC.

Note on this clone: Other nucleotide sequences from this sample produce the same CDR3. The chain links TRBV9 to TRBJ2-7, with a weak D call TRBD1 (6 bases). The length of the CDR3 is 12 residues. V lost 4 bases to trimming and J lost 4 bases, with 9 bases between them. Germline V gene lookup returns CDR1 SGDLS and CDR2 YYNGEE. The CDR3 DNA sequence: TGTGCCAGCAGCCCTACAGGGTACGAGCAGTACTTC. Amino acid sequence: CASSPTGYEQYF.

V and J are TRBV9 and TRBJ2-6; no reliable D call. Trimming removed 0 bases from V and 0 bases from J, with 7 bases in between. The CDR3 has 16 amino acids. Germline V gene sequence: CDR1 SGDLS, CDR2 YYNGEE. In DNA, the CDR3 is TGTGCCAGCAGCGTAGGTAGCCTCTCTGGGGCCAACGTCCTGACTTTC. It is translated as CASSVGSLSGANVLTF.

This clone was recorded a few times. The rearrangement uses TRBV5-1 and TRBJ2-5, with D maybe TRBD1 (6 bases). This CDR3 has 15 amino acids. Trimming left V 4 bases short and J 1 base short, with 14 bases between. Germline V CDR1 and CDR2: SGHRS, YFSETQ. The CDR3 loop reads CASSTTPGVQETQYF. The CDR3, as DNA: TGCGCCAGCAGCACCACACCAGGGGTCCAAGAGACCCAGTACTTC.

The chain has TRBV29-1 and TRBJ1-2; perhaps TRBD1 as D (6 bases). Trimming took off 6 bases at V and 0 bases at J, with 8 bases between the two ends. Germline-derived CDR1 and CDR2 are SQVTM and ANQGSEA. This CDR3 has 12 amino acids. In DNA, the CDR3 is TGCAGCGTCCAGGGGTCTAACTATGGCTACACCTTC. The encoded protein is CSVQGSNYGYTF.

The CDR3 DNA is TGTGCCAGCAGCTCGCTAGCGGGAGGCTCCTACGAGCAGTACTTC. It yields the protein CASSSLAGGSYEQYF. The V and J genes are TRBV5-4 and TRBJ2-7, with TRBD2 matching 11 bases. Germline V gives CDR1 SGHNT, CDR2 YYREEE (reference sequence). The junction had 2 bases not matched to a gene; V was cut back by 3 bases and J by 0 bases. CDR3 size: 15 residues.

The chain joins TRBV5-4 to TRBJ2-1; unclear D gene. This CDR3 is 16 amino acids long. Germline CDR1 SGHNT, CDR2 YYREEE (reference sequence). The V end was cut by 0 bases, the J end by 0 bases, with 10 bases between. The CDR3 loop reads CASSLDRSSSYNEQFF. DNA for the CDR3: TGTGCCAGCAGCTTGGATCGCTCGAGCTCCTACAATGAGCAGTTCTTC.

This clone was detected only a few times. This chain uses TRBV11-2 with TRBJ2-5; TRBD2 might be the D (6 bases). Germline CDR1 SGHAT, CDR2 FQNNGV. The CDR3 runs 17 residues. V was pared by 0 bases and J by 5 bases, with 19 bases between. The CDR3 protein is CASSLDSYKTSLETQYF. In DNA form, the CDR3 reads TGTGCCAGCAGCTTAGATTCCTATAAAACTAGCCTTGAGACCCAGTACTTC.

This clone has just a few counts. This chain connects TRBV5-1 to TRBJ2-1; TRBD2 matches 9 bases. After removal of 7 bases from V and 6 bases from J, the junction contained 11 bases not matched to a gene. The V gene's germline CDR1 is SGHRS and CDR2 YFSETQ. This CDR3 has 15 amino acids. CDR3 sequence (DNA): TGCGCCAGCGGGCCCGAGGGCGGGAGGGGCAATGAGCAGTTCTTC. Its translation is CASGPEGGRGNEQFF.